This TCR beta chain was captured in a study of blood T cell repertoires in COVID-19. Background on the study: Both acute and convalescent COVID-19 samples were obtained from the United States, Italy and Spain.

Germline-derived CDR1 and CDR2 are SQVTM and ANQGSEA. Trimming removed 4 bases at V and 2 bases at J, with 14 bases between. There are 14 residues in the CDR3. This clone was seen a single time. Libraries were prepared by immunoSEQ multiplex PCR; TCRdb keeps only in-frame clonotypes and omits some of them. The table lists around 100,000 clones, 65% to 90% of them singletons. The J gene is TRBJ1-2, the V gene TRBV29-1; a weak D match, TRBD1 (6 bases). The receptor's source is a man older than 75 with acute or convalescent COVID-19. Sequencing was done on a sample of peripheral blood. The CDR3 here is CSVGIGQMNYGYTF. The CDR3 nucleotides are TGCAGCGTTGGGATAGGACAGATGAACTATGGCTACACCTTC.